This T cell receptor beta chain was profiled in a study of blood T cell repertoires in COVID-19. Across the whole study: Sources were T cells, B-cell-depleted T cells, or PBMCs; the material itself was cDNA or gDNA.

Authors' analysis steps: Reference gene primer amplification yielded estimated nucleated cell counts. The table came from immunoSEQ multiplex PCR; TCRdb's copy has only in-frame clones and leaves some out. Clone size and the V and J calls come from that table; the DNA yielded D and trimming. The sample lists 300,000 or so clones; roughly 87% were seen once. Trimming removed 1 base at V and 9 bases at J, with 10 bases between. This CDR3 has 13 residues. CDR1 is SEHNR, CDR2 FQNEAQ, per germline (reference sequence). The sample was peripheral blood. The source of this sequence is a man aged 50 to 60 with active or convalescent COVID-19. The chain joins TRBV7-9 to TRBJ2-1, with D possibly matching TRBD1 (6 bases). The chain's CDR3 is CASSLGTEIEQFF. The DNA for the CDR3 is TGTGCCAGCAGCTTAGGGACAGAGATTGAGCAGTTCTTC. Drawing the rest from reference TRBV7-9 and TRBJ2-1, the complete variable domain is DTGVSQNPRHKITKRGQNVTFRCDPISEHNRLYWYRQTLGQGPEFLTYFQNEAQLEKSRLLSDRFSAERPKGSFSTLEIQRTEQGDSAMYLCASSLGTEIEQFFGPGTRLTVL.